The 2 T cell receptor beta chains below all came from one sample that was sequenced in a study of CD8+ T cells in alopecia areata. Reverse transcription of extracted RNA yielded cDNA, which provided the sequencing template. Method: immunoSEQ multiplex PCR; TCRdb's copy keeps in-frame clones and lacks some. This table has approximately 59,000 clones, 45% to 55% appearing once. Sequenced here: CD8+ T cells sorted from blood, sampled at week 0. The receptors shown here come from a human donor with alopecia areata.

This sequence joins TRBV30 and TRBJ2-7; 7 bases are shared with TRBD2. The CDR3 length is 13 residues. From germline, CDR1 is GTSNPN and CDR2 SVGIG (reference sequence). V was clipped by 3 bases and J by 2 bases; unmatched bases: 4. Here the CDR3 reads CAWRVAGAYEQYF. The CDR3 DNA is TGTGCCTGGAGAGTTGCGGGGGCCTACGAGCAGTACTTC. The variable domain in full, completed from reference TRBV30 and TRBJ2-7, reads SQTIHQWPATLVQPVGSPLSLECTVEGTSNPNLYWYRQAAGRGLQLLFYSVGIGQISSEVPQNLSASRPQDRQFILSSKKLLLSDSGFYLCAWRVAGAYEQYFGPGTRLTVT.

The rearrangement links TRBV27 to TRBJ2-2; possible D gene TRBD1, 5 bases. The germline V and J ends were trimmed by 1 base and 7 bases, with 13 bases remaining between them. Germline V gene data show CDR1 as MNHEY and CDR2 as SMNVEV (reference sequence). This CDR3 spans 15 amino acids. Here the CDR3 reads CASSLYPGRSGELFF. In DNA, the CDR3 is TGTGCCAGCAGTTTATACCCAGGGCGTAGCGGGGAGCTGTTTTTT.